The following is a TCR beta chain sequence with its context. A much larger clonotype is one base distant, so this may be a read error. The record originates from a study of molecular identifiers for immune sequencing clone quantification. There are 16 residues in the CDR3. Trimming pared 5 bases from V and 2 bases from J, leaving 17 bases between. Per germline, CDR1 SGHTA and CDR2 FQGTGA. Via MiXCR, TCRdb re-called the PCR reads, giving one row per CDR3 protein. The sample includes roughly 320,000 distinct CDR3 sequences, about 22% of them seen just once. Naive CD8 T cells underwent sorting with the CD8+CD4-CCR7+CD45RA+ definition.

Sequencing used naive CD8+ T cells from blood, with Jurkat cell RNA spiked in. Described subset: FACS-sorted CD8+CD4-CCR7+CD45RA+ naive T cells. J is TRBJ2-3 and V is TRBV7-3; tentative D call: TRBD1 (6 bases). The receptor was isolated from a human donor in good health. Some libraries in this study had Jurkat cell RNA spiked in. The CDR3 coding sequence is TGTGCCAGCAGCGCAGGGGCTTCCGACCTCACAGATACGCAGTATTTT. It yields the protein CASSAGASDLTDTQYF.